The source of this T cell receptor beta chain is a study of blood T cell repertoires in COVID-19. Trimming pared 0 bases from V and 1 base from J, leaving 9 bases between. The germline gives CDR1 GTSNPN, CDR2 SVGIG (reference sequence). This CDR3 comprises 14 residues. Repertoires were generated with immunoSEQ multiplex PCR, while TCRdb's copy carries only in-frame clones and drops some. This table has some 190,000 clones, roughly 80% appearing once. This TCR was recovered from a woman between 45 and 65 years old with acute or convalescent COVID-19. Sequencing input: peripheral blood. V usage is TRBV30 and J usage is TRBJ2-5; D gene uncertain. The CDR3 nucleotides are TGTGCCTGGAGTGTAGGCAGGTCCCAAGAGACCCAGTACTTC. Protein product: CAWSVGRSQETQYF.